Following are 30 T cell receptor beta chains from one sample sequenced in a study of human T cells and chemical hapten exposure. TCRdb called the RACE reads again in MiXCR, with one record for every CDR3 protein. This table holds about 49,000 distinct CDR3 sequences, around 9.3% found once. Regarding time point: patch test 1, 2 weeks after DPC sensitization. Described treatment: therapeutic diphenylcyclopropenone sensitization with weekly scalp DPC. The sample consisted of whole blood, taken in connection with sensitization to the hapten diphenylcyclopropenone (DPC). Receptors were obtained from a woman between 50 and 59 years old with alopecia areata. Some clones in this sample may be carry-over from other donors' samples.

Many counts were recorded for this clonotype. This chain joins TRBV6-2 or TRBV6-3 and TRBJ2-5, with D perhaps given as TRBD1 or TRBD2 (5 bases each). CDR1 is MNHEY, CDR2 SVGEGT, per germline. This CDR3 has 13 amino acids. V was pared by 8 bases and J by 5 bases, with 15 bases between. CDR3 coding DNA: TGTGCCAGCTCTGAGCCCGGGGCGGAGACCCAGTACTTC. Protein product: CASSEPGAETQYF.

This clonotype occurred many times. This sequence joins TRBV5-1 and TRBJ1-4; 7 bases are a match to TRBD1. Germline CDR1 reads SGHRS; CDR2 reads YFSETQ. This CDR3 has 14 amino acids. V lost 4 bases to trimming and J lost 7 bases; unmatched junction nucleotides: 7. The CDR3: CASSPQGFGEKLFF. The CDR3 DNA reads as TGCGCCAGCAGCCCACAGGGGTTCGGTGAAAAACTGTTTTTT.

The table lists this clonotype with many counts. The chain couples TRBV29-1 to TRBJ2-7; D may be TRBD1 (6 bases). Germline loops: CDR1 SQVTM, CDR2 ANQGSEA. Trimming removed 6 bases from V and 0 bases from J, with 15 bases in between. CDR3 length: 14 residues. The chain's CDR3 is CSVGDIASSYEQYF. CDR3 DNA sequence: TGCAGCGTGGGGGACATCGCCTCCTCCTACGAGCAGTACTTC.

The table lists this clonotype with a few counts. The V and J genes are TRBV5-1 and TRBJ1-1; D is possibly TRBD1 (6 bases). CDR1 is SGHRS and CDR2 is YFSETQ in the germline V gene. V lost 2 bases and J 2 bases, leaving 16 bases between the germline ends. CDR3 length: 16 amino acids. The CDR3 spells CASSLTGTQVNTEAFF. The CDR3 region has the DNA TGCGCCAGCAGCTTAACCGGGACACAGGTTAACACTGAAGCTTTCTTT.

This chain uses TRBV28 with TRBJ2-1; TRBD1 agrees at 7 bases. V lost 5 bases to trimming and J lost 9 bases; unmatched junction nucleotides: 13. The CDR3 is made up of 15 amino acids. The germline V gene has CDR1 MDHEN and CDR2 SYDVKM. CDR3 sequence (DNA): TGTGCCAGCAGTCCGCCCGGGACAGCAAACTTTGAGCAGTTCTTC. Protein sequence: CASSPPGTANFEQFF.

In its sample, this clonotype was seen a few times. V is TRBV18 and J is TRBJ2-5; possible D gene TRBD2, 5 bases. Germline-derived CDR1 and CDR2 are KGHSH and LQKENI. The V end was cut by 3 bases, the J end by 4 bases, with 24 bases between. The CDR3 covers 18 residues. In DNA form, the CDR3 reads TGTGCCAGCTCACCGCGACCCCGAGGGCCTGTTGATGCAGAGACCCAGTACTTC. It specifies CASSPRPRGPVDAETQYF.

This clonotype has ten or more counts. The CDR3, as DNA: TGTGCCAGCAGCCGAGACAGTTCTAATTCACCCCTCCACTTT. Protein product: CASSRDSSNSPLHF. The chain uses TRBV7-9 and TRBJ1-6, with D possibly TRBD1 on 5 matching bases. Germline-derived CDR1 and CDR2 are SEHNR and FQNEAQ (reference sequence). V lost 5 bases to trimming and J lost 6 bases, with 11 bases between them. The CDR3 extends over 14 amino acids.

V is TRBV5-1 and J is TRBJ2-7, with 7 bases matching TRBD2. This CDR3 has 15 amino acids. V lost 5 bases and J lost 2; bases outside the gene matches: 10. Germline CDR1 SGHRS, CDR2 YFSETQ. Written as DNA, the CDR3 is TGCGCCAGCAGTCTTTCGGATAGCGGGCCCTACGAGCAGTACTTC. Translation: CASSLSDSGPYEQYF.

This clonotype has ten or more counts. V gene TRBV4-2 combines with J gene TRBJ2-1, with TRBD2 identical over 13 bases. V lost 5 bases and J lost 5; bases outside the gene matches: 3. Germline loops: CDR1 LGHNA, CDR2 YNFKEQ. This CDR3 contains 15 residues. The CDR3 bases are TGTGCCAGCAGCGAAGGGACTAGCGGGGACAATGAGCAGTTCTTC. Translation gives CASSEGTSGDNEQFF.

This clonotype was found many times. The chain combines TRBV3-1 with TRBJ2-7; the D call may be TRBD1 or TRBD2 (5 bases each). V lost 3 bases to trimming and J lost 7 bases, with 10 bases between them. Germline assignment: CDR1 LGHDT and CDR2 YNNKEL (reference sequence). CDR3 length: 12 residues. CDR3 DNA sequence: TGTGCCAGCAGCCACTCCGAGGGGGAGCAGTACTTC. This sequence encodes CASSHSEGEQYF.

The genes are TRBV11-3 and TRBJ2-7; 7 bases agree with TRBD2. The CDR3 extends over 13 amino acids. Per the germline V gene, CDR1 is SGHNT and CDR2 is YENEEA. Trimming took 1 base from V and 6 from J; bases not matched to a gene: 3. In DNA, the CDR3 is TGTGCCAGCAGCTTAGGGGAGGGCGGCGAGCAGTACTTC. It codes for CASSLGEGGEQYF.

This clonotype was seen many times. J is TRBJ2-7 and V is TRBV6-5, with D possibly being TRBD1 (5 bases). The CDR3 totals 16 residues. Trimming removed 2 bases from V and 2 bases from J, with 16 bases in between. CDR1 is MNHEY, CDR2 SVGAGI, per germline. CDR3: CASSYHRPSGAYEQYF. The DNA for the CDR3 is TGTGCCAGCAGTTACCACAGGCCTTCAGGAGCCTACGAGCAGTACTTC.

J is TRBJ2-1 and V is TRBV15, with D uncertain. The V end lost 0 bases, the J end lost 2 bases, and 5 bases lay between the germline ends. CDR1 and CDR2 from the germline V gene are LNHNV and YYDKDF (reference sequence). The CDR3 is made up of 14 amino acids. The CDR3 loop reads CATSRDRAYNEQFF. The CDR3 nucleotides read TGTGCCACCAGCAGAGATCGGGCCTACAATGAGCAGTTCTTC.

This clonotype has just a few counts. The chain has TRBV29-1 and TRBJ1-1, with D uncertain. V shed 4 bases and J shed 11 bases, with 5 bases lying between them. Per the germline V gene, CDR1 is SQVTM and CDR2 is ANQGSEA. This CDR3 has 8 residues. CDR3 sequence: CSVGPAFF. CDR3 nucleotide sequence: TGCAGCGTTGGTCCGGCTTTCTTT.

This clonotype was picked up many times. The rearrangement joins TRBV5-1 to TRBJ2-1; the match to TRBD2 covers 7 bases. The CDR3 length is 17 residues. V shed 4 bases, J shed 0 bases, and the junction held 10 bases outside the gene matches. CDR1 SGHRS and CDR2 YFSETQ come from the germline V gene. CDR3 region: CASSSHRAGSSYNEQFF. The CDR3 bases are TGCGCCAGCAGCAGCCATAGAGCGGGGAGCTCCTACAATGAGCAGTTCTTC.

For this clonotype: This clone may be a read error of a much larger clone one base away. The rearrangement uses TRBV3-1 and TRBJ2-7; possibly TRBD1 for D (5 bases). V was pared by 1 base and J by 6 bases, with 10 bases between. The CDR3 is made up of 13 amino acids. Germline assignment: CDR1 LGHDT and CDR2 YNNKEL (reference sequence). CDR3 DNA: TGTGCCAGCAGCCAAGTAGCCCAGGGCGAGCAGTACTTC. It specifies CASSQVAQGEQYF.

This clonotype was observed many times. The rearrangement links TRBV2 to TRBJ2-2, with 7 bases identical to TRBD1. From germline, CDR1 is SNHLY and CDR2 FYNNEI. Germline trimming cut 8 bases from V and 4 bases from J; bases unmatched to any gene: 7. This CDR3 spans 14 amino acids. The CDR3 spells CASRRDSGTGELFF. DNA for the CDR3: TGTGCCAGCCGCCGGGACAGCGGCACCGGGGAGCTGTTTTTT.

This clonotype showed up many times. The V gene is TRBV20-1, the J gene TRBJ2-3; 9 bases fit TRBD2. CDR3 length: 15 residues. V lost 1 base, J lost 6 bases, and 8 bases stayed unmatched. Looked up from germline, CDR1 is DFQATT and CDR2 is SNEGSKA (reference sequence). CDR3: CSARVAGGPSDTQYF. The CDR3 DNA follows: TGCAGTGCTAGAGTGGCGGGAGGGCCGTCCGATACGCAGTATTTT.

There are many counts of this clonotype. The chain is built from TRBV14 and TRBJ2-1, with 11 bases matching TRBD2. V shed 3 bases and J 0 bases; nucleotides not matched to a gene: 13. This CDR3 contains 20 residues. CDR1 and CDR2 (germline): SGHDN, FVKESK. The CDR3 loop reads CASSHRLAGILSRSYNEQFF. The CDR3 DNA reads TGTGCCAGCAGCCATAGACTAGCGGGAATTCTTAGTCGCTCCTACAATGAGCAGTTCTTC.

This clonotype occurred many times. V and J are TRBV29-1 and TRBJ2-7; D is undetermined. Trimming removed 6 bases from V and 2 bases from J, with 17 bases in between. CDR3 length: 14 residues. Germline V CDR1 and CDR2: SQVTM, ANQGSEA. The CDR3 sequence: CSVVTRSQAYEQYF. CDR3 nucleotides: TGCAGCGTCGTCACAAGGTCCCAAGCCTACGAGCAGTACTTC.

This clonotype was counted ten times or more. The gene calls are TRBV5-5 and TRBJ1-2; D gene unclear. The germline CDR1 and CDR2 sequences are SGHKS and YYEKEE (reference sequence). V gave up 1 base and J gave up 7 bases, with 11 bases separating them. This CDR3 is built from 13 residues. CDR3 amino acids: CASSLSMVGGYTF. In nucleotides, the CDR3 is TGTGCCAGCAGCTTGTCAATGGTCGGTGGCTACACCTTC.

This sequence joins TRBV5-4 and TRBJ1-2, with D uncertain. Trimming removed 2 bases at V and 4 bases at J, with 9 bases between. The CDR3 has 13 amino acids. The germline V gene encodes CDR1 SGHNT and CDR2 YYREEE (reference sequence). CDR3 residues: CASSFPYSYGYTF. The CDR3 DNA is TGTGCCAGCAGCTTCCCCTACAGCTATGGCTACACCTTC.

This clonotype was seen at least ten times. The CDR3 region has the DNA TGTGCCAGCAGCCGTGGGAGTGAAGCTTTCTTT. Its translation: CASSRGSEAFF. V gene TRBV3-1 combines with J gene TRBJ1-1; no definite D call. CDR1 and CDR2 from the germline V gene are LGHDT and YNNKEL (reference sequence). The V end lost 4 bases, the J end lost 7 bases, and 7 bases lay between the germline ends. The CDR3 consists of 11 residues.

The table lists this clonotype with many counts. The rearrangement uses TRBV20-1 and TRBJ2-3; 8 bases align to TRBD2. CDR1 and CDR2 from the germline V gene are DFQATT and SNEGSKA (reference sequence). The length of the CDR3 is 15 residues. Germline trimming cut 2 bases from V and 1 base from J; bases unmatched to any gene: 5. The CDR3 protein is CSARHSGTGTDTQYF. CDR3 DNA: TGCAGTGCTAGACATAGCGGGACGGGCACAGATACGCAGTATTTT.

This clonotype was recorded a few times. The genes are TRBV28 and TRBJ1-4; weak D call: TRBD1 (5 bases). CDR3 length: 12 residues. Trimming pared 7 bases from V and 7 bases from J, leaving 10 bases between. Germline loops: CDR1 MDHEN, CDR2 SYDVKM. This chain's CDR3 is CASTSGPEKLFF. The CDR3 DNA reads TGTGCCAGCACTTCAGGGCCTGAAAAACTGTTTTTT. The complete variable domain, with remaining parts taken from reference TRBV28 and TRBJ1-4, reads DVKVTQSSRYLVKRTGEKVFLECVQDMDHENMFWYRQDPGLGLRLIYFSYDVKMKEKGDIPEGYSVSREKKERFSLILESASTNQTSMYLCASTSGPEKLFFGSGTQLSVL.

This clonotype was counted at least ten times. The V gene is TRBV11-2, the J gene TRBJ2-7; 7 positions agree with TRBD2. Looked up from germline, CDR1 is SGHAT and CDR2 is FQNNGV. V gave up 6 bases and J gave up 4 bases; unmatched junction bases: 6. The CDR3 totals 13 residues. The CDR3 is CASRSGLVYEQYF. CDR3 nucleotides: TGTGCCAGCAGATCCGGACTAGTTTACGAGCAGTACTTC.

The genes are TRBV9 and TRBJ2-1; TRBD1 matches at 7 bases. V was pared by 0 bases and J by 15 bases, with 6 bases of the junction left unmatched. The germline V gene encodes CDR1 SGDLS and CDR2 YYNGEE. This CDR3 comprises 12 residues. The CDR3 here is CASSVVQGDLFF. The CDR3 DNA reads as TGTGCCAGCAGCGTAGTTCAGGGGGATCTGTTCTTC.

The genes are TRBV19 and TRBJ1-1, with unresolved D. There are 14 residues in the CDR3. Germline V gene lookup returns CDR1 LNHDA and CDR2 SQIVND (reference sequence). V lost 5 bases, J lost 5 bases, and 15 bases lay in between. CDR3: CASSRASVGTEAFF. CDR3 in DNA: TGTGCCAGTAGTCGAGCCTCAGTGGGGACTGAAGCTTTCTTT.

This clonotype was detected many times. V usage is TRBV6-5 and J usage is TRBJ1-1; 7 bases align to TRBD1. The CDR3 has 13 residues. Germline assignment: CDR1 MNHEY and CDR2 SVGAGI. V lost 6 bases, J lost 3 bases, and 4 bases stayed unmatched. CDR3 nucleotide sequence: TGTGCCAGCAGCCGAGACAGGGACACTGAAGCTTTCTTT. Amino acid sequence: CASSRDRDTEAFF.

The genes are TRBV28 and TRBJ1-1, with 10 bases fitting TRBD1. Germline V lookup: CDR1 MDHEN, CDR2 SYDVKM. Trimming cost V 3 bases and J 1 base; bases outside gene matches: 5. The CDR3 is made up of 16 amino acids. Here the CDR3 reads CASSLRRQGANTEAFF. The CDR3 bases are TGTGCCAGCAGTTTGCGTCGACAGGGGGCGAACACTGAAGCTTTCTTT.